The 30 T cell receptor beta chains below all came from one sample that was sequenced in a study of T cell changes during pregnancy in multiple sclerosis. The method was immunoSEQ multiplex PCR; TCRdb's version includes in-frame clones alone and lacks a portion of them. The sample records 38,000 or so clones, around 90% being singletons. The source material was CD4+ T cells from peripheral blood mononuclear cells, sampled in the second trimester of pregnancy. All receptors derive from a female donor with multiple sclerosis, enrolled in a pregnancy study.

The CDR3 DNA is TGTGCCAGCAGCCAAGATAGAATGTGGGACTACATATACAATGAGCAGTTCTTC. Translating it yields CASSQDRMWDYIYNEQFF. The V gene is TRBV4-2, the J gene TRBJ2-1, with TRBD2 matching over 7 bases. The CDR3 runs 18 residues. CDR1 and CDR2 from the germline V gene are LGHNA and YNFKEQ. V shed 0 bases, J shed 4 bases, and the junction held 12 bases outside the gene matches.

The chain links TRBV2 to TRBJ2-7, with a weak D call TRBD2 (5 bases). CDR3 length equals 15 residues. Trimming removed 1 base from V and 1 base from J, with 11 bases in between. The germline V gene has CDR1 SNHLY and CDR2 FYNNEI. The CDR3: CASSEGMGRSYEQYF. The CDR3 DNA sequence: TGTGCCAGCAGTGAAGGAATGGGGAGATCCTACGAGCAGTACTTC.

The V and J genes are TRBV19 and TRBJ1-4, with D tentatively TRBD1 (6 bases). Trimming cost V 4 bases and J 6 bases, with 15 bases left between them. CDR1 is LNHDA, CDR2 SQIVND, per germline (reference sequence). The CDR3 runs 15 residues. CDR3 nucleotides: TGTGCCAGTAGTAAGGTGGACAGCCAATATGAAAAACTGTTTTTT. Its translation: CASSKVDSQYEKLFF.

The rearrangement links TRBV2 to TRBJ2-5; D is possibly TRBD1 (6 bases). The germline V gene encodes CDR1 SNHLY and CDR2 FYNNEI. The length of the CDR3 is 15 residues. Trimming removed 2 bases from V and 5 bases from J, with 15 bases in between. The CDR3 loop reads CASSERGTKGETQYF. DNA of the CDR3: TGTGCCAGCAGTGAAAGGGGGACAAAAGGGGAGACCCAGTACTTC.

CDR3 loop: CASSSLTGVGEKLFF. In DNA, the CDR3 is TGTGCCAGCAGCTCACTGACAGGGGTCGGAGAAAAACTGTTTTTT. The rearrangement uses TRBV7-2 and TRBJ1-4; 8 nucleotides line up with TRBD1. In germline, CDR1 is SGHTA, CDR2 FQGNSA. V shed 4 bases, J shed 8 bases, and the junction held 9 bases outside the gene matches. The CDR3 spans 15 residues.

This chain uses TRBV27 with TRBJ1-2, with 7 bases aligning to TRBD1. The CDR3 is 14 residues long. The junction had 9 bases not matched to a gene; V was cut back by 6 bases and J by 5 bases. Germline CDR1 MNHEY, CDR2 SMNVEV (reference sequence). CDR3 in amino acids: CASRPDRTFYGYTF. In DNA form, the CDR3 reads TGTGCCAGCAGACCGGACAGGACCTTTTATGGCTACACCTTC.

The chain employs TRBV20-1 and TRBJ2-1; a weak D match, TRBD1 (6 bases). The CDR3 runs to 11 residues. The germline V gene has CDR1 DFQATT and CDR2 SNEGSKA (reference sequence). V lost 6 bases and J lost 7, with 10 bases in between. The CDR3 sequence is CSAHRENEQFF. The CDR3 nucleotides are TGCAGTGCCCACAGGGAGAATGAGCAGTTCTTC.

This clone showed up just once. This rearrangement joins TRBV19 to TRBJ1-3, with D perhaps matching TRBD1 (5 bases). The CDR3 sequence is 13 residues long. Germline assignment: CDR1 LNHDA and CDR2 SQIVND (reference sequence). V was pared by 8 bases and J by 6 bases, with 14 bases between. In nucleotides, the CDR3 is TGTGCCAGTGGGGCCAGGGCGGAAAACACCATATATTTT. It codes for CASGARAENTIYF. The full variable domain, completed using reference TRBV19 and TRBJ1-3, is DGGITQSPKYLFRKEGQNVTLSCEQNLNHDAMYWYRQDPGQGLRLIYYSQIVNDFQKGDIAEGYSVSREKKESFPLTVTSAQKNPTAFYLCASGARAENTIYFGEGSWLTVV.

The chain is built from TRBV7-9 and TRBJ2-3, with D perhaps matching TRBD2 (5 bases). V was pared by 3 bases and J by 0 bases, with 10 bases between. The CDR3 loop spans 15 amino acids. The V gene's germline CDR1 is SEHNR and CDR2 FQNEAQ (reference sequence). Here the CDR3 reads CASSFEGLSTDTQYF. CDR3 sequence (DNA): TGTGCCAGCAGCTTCGAGGGATTAAGCACAGATACGCAGTATTTT.

The rearrangement uses TRBV7-3 and TRBJ2-1; 7 positions match TRBD2. Germline values: CDR1 SGHTA, CDR2 FQGTGA. The J segment lost 7 bases and the V segment lost 5 bases, leaving 5 bases of the junction unmatched. The CDR3 has 13 residues. The CDR3 sequence is CASSTGLSNEQFF. CDR3 nucleotides: TGTGCCAGCAGCACGGGACTATCTAATGAGCAGTTCTTC. Based on the CDR3 plus reference TRBV7-3 and TRBJ2-1, the full variable domain is GAGVSQTPSNKVTEKGKYVELRCDPISGHTALYWYRQSLGQGPEFLIYFQGTGAADDSGLPNDRFFAVRPEGSVSTLKIQRTERGDSAVYLCASSTGLSNEQFFGPGTRLTVL.

The V gene is TRBV28, the J gene TRBJ2-5, with 15 bases aligning to TRBD2. The CDR3 is 18 residues long. Germline trimming cut 6 bases from V and 5 bases from J; bases unmatched to any gene: 13. The germline V gene encodes CDR1 MDHEN and CDR2 SYDVKM. This chain's CDR3 is CASRLPGLAGGAGETQYF. CDR3 DNA sequence: TGTGCCAGCAGACTTCCCGGACTAGCGGGAGGGGCGGGGGAGACCCAGTACTTC.

The V and J genes are TRBV4-3 and TRBJ2-2, with D possibly being TRBD2 (6 bases). The CDR3 length is 21 residues. Trimming cost V 0 bases and J 3 bases, with 26 bases left between them. Germline V gene data show CDR1 as LGHNA and CDR2 as YSLEER. CDR3 sequence: CASSQDFLGGLHPRDTGELFF. The CDR3 DNA sequence: TGCGCCAGCAGCCAAGATTTTTTAGGAGGACTACATCCTCGGGACACCGGGGAGCTGTTTTTT.

This rearrangement joins TRBV19 to TRBJ1-2, with 11 bases identical to TRBD1. The CDR3 has 14 amino acids. Germline trimming cut 3 bases from V and 4 bases from J; bases unmatched to any gene: 1. Per the germline V gene, CDR1 is LNHDA and CDR2 is SQIVND (reference sequence). The CDR3 DNA reads as TGTGCCAGTAGTATTGGGACAGGGGGCTATGGCTACACCTTC. This codes for CASSIGTGGYGYTF. Combining the CDR3 with reference TRBV19 and TRBJ1-2 gives the whole variable domain DGGITQSPKYLFRKEGQNVTLSCEQNLNHDAMYWYRQDPGQGLRLIYYSQIVNDFQKGDIAEGYSVSREKKESFPLTVTSAQKNPTAFYLCASSIGTGGYGYTFGSGTRLTVV.

The chain employs TRBV4-2 and TRBJ1-5; D ambiguous. Germline CDR1 LGHNA, CDR2 YNFKEQ. The CDR3 sequence is 18 residues long. Deletions cut 0 bases from V and 6 bases from J, with 21 bases between. The CDR3 spells CASSQDTMAVDGGQPQHF. CDR3 nucleotide sequence: TGTGCCAGCAGCCAAGATACGATGGCCGTTGACGGCGGTCAGCCCCAGCATTTT.

This clone was seen a few times. The gene calls are TRBV18 and TRBJ2-1; TRBD2 aligns across 7 bases. Looked up from germline, CDR1 is KGHSH and CDR2 is LQKENI. The CDR3 runs 16 residues. Trimming removed 1 base from V and 9 bases from J; junction bases left unmatched: 12. As DNA, the CDR3 is TGTGCCAGCTCACCACTACCGGGAGGAGAAAAGAGTGAGCAGTTCTTC. Amino acids: CASSPLPGGEKSEQFF.

CDR3 nucleotides: TGTGCCTGGAACGTCGGGAGGGCCACTGAGCAGTTCTTC. Translating gives CAWNVGRATEQFF. The chain joins TRBV30 to TRBJ2-1, with 8 bases fitting TRBD2. There are 13 residues in the CDR3. Germline values: CDR1 GTSNPN, CDR2 SVGIG (reference sequence). The V gene end was trimmed by 4 bases and the J gene end by 9 bases; junction bases not matched to a gene: 8.

The rearrangement links TRBV7-2 to TRBJ2-5; a possible D gene is TRBD1 (5 bases). Trimming stripped 0 bases from V and 3 bases from J, with 8 bases between. Germline CDR1 is SGHTA and CDR2 is FQGNSA. CDR3 length equals 14 residues. The CDR3 DNA sequence: TGTGCCAGCAGCTTAGCAGTGACAGAAGAGACCCAGTACTTC. It is translated as CASSLAVTEETQYF.

V and J are TRBV18 and TRBJ2-2; D is possibly TRBD1 (6 bases). Germline V lookup: CDR1 KGHSH, CDR2 LQKENI. CDR3 size: 17 residues. Between the trimmed V and J ends, which lost 4 bases and 6 bases, there was a span of 21 bases. CDR3 DNA: TGTGCCAGCTCACGAAATACCGGACAGTCTGGGGCCGGGGAGCTGTTTTTT. Translation gives CASSRNTGQSGAGELFF.

The CDR3 DNA follows: TGCAGCGTTGAAGAAGGTCCTAGCGGGGACGCGCCCCAGTACTTC. Protein sequence: CSVEEGPSGDAPQYF. The chain joins TRBV29-1 to TRBJ2-5; 9 bases fit TRBD2. With V trimmed by 0 bases and J by 9 bases, 11 bases remained unmatched. Germline V gene sequence: CDR1 SQVTM, CDR2 ANQGSEA. CDR3 length: 15 residues.

The chain carries TRBV5-4 and TRBJ1-2; possible D gene TRBD1, 6 bases. Germline CDR1 is SGHNT and CDR2 is YYREEE (reference sequence). This CDR3 region has 12 residues. Trimming pared 4 bases from V and 4 bases from J, leaving 8 bases between. CDR3 bases: TGTGCCAGCAGCCCGGACAGCTATGGCTACACCTTC. Its protein product is CASSPDSYGYTF.

In DNA, the CDR3 is TGTGCCAGCAGCTTGGGAGGACAGAACGCCCATCAGCCCCAGCATTTT. Translation: CASSLGGQNAHQPQHF. The chain combines TRBV5-4 with TRBJ1-5; D possibly corresponds to TRBD1 (6 bases). V dropped 0 bases and J dropped 5 bases, with 15 bases sitting between them. Germline CDR1 and CDR2: SGHNT and YYREEE (reference sequence). The CDR3 contains 16 residues.

This chain uses TRBV5-1 with TRBJ2-1, with TRBD2 matching over 12 bases. Looked up from germline, CDR1 is SGHRS and CDR2 is YFSETQ. The CDR3 totals 17 residues. The V segment lost 4 bases and the J segment 4 bases; nucleotides outside the gene matches: 9. The CDR3 DNA reads as TGCGCCAGCAGCCCCATCACCGGGACTAGCGGGTACAATGAGCAGTTCTTC. Protein: CASSPITGTSGYNEQFF.

The genes are TRBV28 and TRBJ2-6, with TRBD1 as a possible D gene (6 bases). The V end lost 6 bases, the J end lost 4 bases, and 19 bases lay between the germline ends. The germline CDR1 and CDR2 sequences are MDHEN and SYDVKM. The CDR3 has 17 amino acids. DNA of the CDR3: TGTGCCAGCAGCGTAACAGGGAAACCCCTCGGGGCCAACGTCCTGACTTTC. Translating gives CASSVTGKPLGANVLTF.

The genes are TRBV5-1 and TRBJ2-1; 8 nucleotides align to TRBD1. The CDR3 has 14 amino acids. After removal of 4 bases from V and 5 bases from J, the junction contained 5 bases not matched to a gene. The germline V gene has CDR1 SGHRS and CDR2 YFSETQ. Here the CDR3 reads CASSLPTGDNEQFF. The CDR3 bases are TGCGCCAGCAGCCTGCCGACAGGGGACAATGAGCAGTTCTTC.

This chain links TRBV5-1 with TRBJ2-1; TRBD1 is a possible D gene (5 bases). V was pared by 0 bases and J by 2 bases, with 6 bases between. Looked up from germline, CDR1 is SGHRS and CDR2 is YFSETQ. The CDR3 loop spans 14 amino acids. Here the CDR3 reads CASSLVTAYNEQFF. As DNA, the CDR3 is TGCGCCAGCAGCTTGGTGACAGCCTACAATGAGCAGTTCTTC. Supplemented by reference TRBV5-1 and TRBJ2-1, the full variable domain reads KAGVTQTPRYLIKTRGQQVTLSCSPISGHRSVSWYQQTPGQGLQFLFEYFSETQRNKGNFPGRFSGRQFSNSRSEMNVSTLELGDSALYLCASSLVTAYNEQFFGPGTRLTVL.

The gene calls are TRBV14 and TRBJ1-1; 8 nucleotides agree with TRBD1. The length of the CDR3 is 15 residues. Losses at the gene ends were 2 bases for V and 1 base for J; bases not matched to a gene: 3. CDR1 and CDR2 from the germline V gene are SGHDN and FVKESK. CDR3 DNA sequence: TGTGCCAGCAGCCAAACCGGGACAGGGAACACTGAAGCTTTCTTT. Residues: CASSQTGTGNTEAFF.

This sequence joins TRBV7-2 and TRBJ1-1, with D possibly matching TRBD1 (5 bases). V lost 5 bases to trimming and J lost 0 bases, with 10 bases between them. Germline V lookup: CDR1 SGHTA, CDR2 FQGNSA. The CDR3 is 14 residues long. CDR3 sequence reads: CASSPGQLNTEAFF. CDR3 sequence (DNA): TGTGCCAGCAGCCCAGGACAATTGAACACTGAAGCTTTCTTT.

The CDR3 sequence is CASSASGQINTGELFF. The CDR3 nucleotides read TGTGCCAGCAGTGCCTCGGGACAGATAAACACCGGGGAGCTGTTTTTT. The chain employs TRBV6-1 and TRBJ2-2; TRBD1 matches at 7 bases. This CDR3 is 16 amino acids long. From germline, CDR1 is MNHNS and CDR2 SASEGT. V shed 4 bases and J 2 bases; nucleotides not matched to a gene: 7.

The chain couples TRBV7-9 to TRBJ2-5; D might be TRBD2 (5 bases). Between the trimmed V and J ends, which lost 2 bases and 5 bases, there was a span of 15 bases. Germline V gives CDR1 SEHNR, CDR2 FQNEAQ (reference sequence). The CDR3 has 15 residues. The CDR3 DNA is TGTGCCAGCAGCTTACGGACTCCTGAAGCGGAGACCCAGTACTTC. Its protein product is CASSLRTPEAETQYF.

The chain uses TRBV10-3 and TRBJ1-1; possible D gene TRBD1, 6 bases. V was trimmed by 6 bases and J by 5 bases, leaving 19 bases between them. The germline V gene encodes CDR1 ENHRY and CDR2 SYGVKD. The CDR3 runs to 15 residues. The CDR3 bases are TGTGCCATCAGGGGGGAGGGGGGCAGGGGTACTGAAGCTTTCTTT. Its translation is CAIRGEGGRGTEAFF.